Below, 21 T cell receptor beta chains from the same sample are listed, as sequenced in a study of blood T cell repertoires in COVID-19. The repertoire was sequenced with immunoSEQ multiplex PCR; TCRdb's copy has only in-frame clones and lacks some. The sample consists of about 140,000 clones, around nine tenths of them appearing once. The sequenced sample was peripheral blood. These receptors were collected from a human donor in a cohort sampled during active COVID-19.

V is TRBV5-4 and J is TRBJ2-7, with 8 bases fitting TRBD2. CDR1 is SGHNT and CDR2 is YYREEE in the germline V gene (reference sequence). This CDR3 comprises 16 residues. Trimming removed 4 bases from V and 7 bases from J; junction bases left unmatched: 16. DNA of the CDR3: TGTGCCAGCAGCCCGGGGGGGATTAGCGGGGCTAGGGAGCAGTACTTC. Protein sequence: CASSPGGISGAREQYF.

The gene calls are TRBV7-2 and TRBJ2-7; D not certain. The germline V and J ends were trimmed by 5 bases and 3 bases, with 5 bases remaining between them. The CDR3 length is 11 residues. Germline assignment: CDR1 SGHTA and CDR2 FQGNSA. The DNA of the CDR3 is TGTGCCAGCAGCGTATACTACGAGCAGTACTTC. Translation gives CASSVYYEQYF.

This rearrangement joins TRBV19 to TRBJ2-7; 11 nucleotides align to TRBD1. This CDR3 is 14 amino acids long. With V trimmed by 5 bases and J by 7 bases, 7 bases remained unmatched. Germline V gene data show CDR1 as LNHDA and CDR2 as SQIVND (reference sequence). The CDR3 DNA is TGTGCCAGTAGTGTTGGACAGGGGGCGTGGGAGCAGTACTTC. Protein product: CASSVGQGAWEQYF.

The chain uses TRBV7-3 and TRBJ2-3, with 7 bases matching TRBD1. CDR1 is SGHTA and CDR2 is FQGTGA in the germline V gene. V was clipped by 0 bases and J by 0 bases; unmatched bases: 0. CDR3 length: 15 residues. CDR3 sequence (DNA): TGTGCCAGCAGCTTAACGGGACAGAGCACAGATACGCAGTATTTT. This codes for CASSLTGQSTDTQYF.

The chain joins TRBV6-2 or TRBV6-3 to TRBJ1-6, with D hard to call. CDR1 and CDR2 (germline): MNHEY, SVGEGT. V was cut by 2 bases and J by 9 bases, with 8 bases left in between. The CDR3 contains 13 residues. The CDR3 is CASSYPNRSPLHF. The CDR3 coding sequence is TGTGCCAGCAGTTACCCTAACCGTTCACCCCTCCACTTT.

The V and J genes are TRBV30 and TRBJ2-2; no firm D call. V lost 5 bases, J lost 7 bases, and 8 bases lay in between. Germline V CDR1 and CDR2: GTSNPN, SVGIG (reference sequence). This CDR3 contains 11 residues. As DNA, the CDR3 is TGTGCCTGGGGCCCCGGCGGGGAGCTGTTTTTT. Protein sequence: CAWGPGGELFF.

This clone was detected only a few times. V gene TRBV19 combines with J gene TRBJ2-1, with a tentative D call TRBD2 (7 bases). The CDR3 sequence is 13 residues long. Trimming cost V 3 bases and J 8 bases, with 11 bases left between them. Germline V gene lookup returns CDR1 LNHDA and CDR2 SQIVND (reference sequence). This CDR3 reads CASSMGGRHEQFF. CDR3 DNA sequence: TGTGCCAGTAGTATGGGGGGGCGCCATGAGCAGTTCTTC.

This clone was found many times. The chain is built from TRBV30 and TRBJ2-2; TRBD1 matches at 8 bases. The CDR3 consists of 14 residues. The germline V gene encodes CDR1 GTSNPN and CDR2 SVGIG (reference sequence). J was trimmed by 5 bases and V by 3 bases; bases with no gene match: 5. The CDR3 sequence: CAWSRGHGTGELFF. CDR3 sequence (DNA): TGTGCCTGGAGCAGGGGGCATGGGACCGGGGAGCTGTTTTTT.

V usage is TRBV25-1 and J usage is TRBJ2-1, with D possibly matching TRBD1 (5 bases). This CDR3 is built from 14 residues. Germline CDR1 MGHDK, CDR2 SYGVNS. V was shortened by 4 bases and J by 5 bases, with 12 bases between the two germline ends. The CDR3 loop reads CASSVSDRDNEQFF. CDR3 sequence (DNA): TGTGCCAGCAGTGTATCCGACAGAGACAATGAGCAGTTCTTC. Full variable domain (remainder filled in from reference TRBV25-1 and TRBJ2-1): EADIYQTPRYLVIGTGKKITLECSQTMGHDKMYWYQQDPGMELHLIHYSYGVNSTEKGDLSSESTVSRIRTEHFPLTLESARPSHTSQYLCASSVSDRDNEQFFGPGTRLTVL.

CDR3 sequence reads: CASSLGSGRGNQPQHF. Here the CDR3 DNA reads TGTGCCAGCAGCTTAGGTTCAGGGAGGGGCAATCAGCCCCAGCATTTT. The gene calls are TRBV7-2 and TRBJ1-5; perhaps TRBD1 as D (5 bases). CDR1 and CDR2 (germline): SGHTA, FQGNSA. The V and J ends lost 1 base and 2 bases respectively, with 12 bases between them. This CDR3 spans 16 amino acids.

The table lists this clone with a few counts. The J gene is TRBJ2-3, the V gene TRBV6-5; the match to TRBD1 covers 7 bases. Per the germline V gene, CDR1 is MNHEY and CDR2 is SVGAGI. Germline trimming cut 6 bases from V and 1 base from J; bases unmatched to any gene: 7. The CDR3 extends over 15 amino acids. The CDR3 protein is CASRSEGQRTDTQYF. In DNA, the CDR3 is TGTGCCAGCAGGAGCGAGGGACAGCGCACAGATACGCAGTATTTT.

The chain couples TRBV19 to TRBJ2-2, with D perhaps matching TRBD1 (6 bases). The germline CDR1 and CDR2 sequences are LNHDA and SQIVND (reference sequence). The CDR3 covers 17 residues. Trimming stripped 2 bases from V and 7 bases from J, with 20 bases between. The CDR3 nucleotides are TGTGCCAGTAGTATAAGGAGTACAGGGCCATGGGGCGGGGAGCTGTTTTTT. As protein: CASSIRSTGPWGGELFF.

This clone was found once. This chain uses TRBV29-1 with TRBJ1-5; 9 bases agree with TRBD1. CDR1 is SQVTM and CDR2 is ANQGSEA in the germline V gene. The V gene end was trimmed by 6 bases and the J gene end by 4 bases; junction bases not matched to a gene: 4. This CDR3 region has 13 residues. CDR3 in amino acids: CSVGDRVNQPQHF. The CDR3 region has the DNA TGCAGCGTCGGGGACAGGGTGAATCAGCCCCAGCATTTT.

The chain joins TRBV2 to TRBJ2-3; 9 bases are a match to TRBD1. CDR1 is SNHLY and CDR2 is FYNNEI in the germline V gene. The CDR3 length is 14 residues. J lost 14 bases, V lost 7 bases, and 16 bases had no gene match. This CDR3 reads CASKAEQGALIRYF. CDR3 DNA sequence: TGTGCCAGCAAGGCCGAACAGGGGGCTTTAATTCGGTATTTT.

This clone has more than one count but fewer than ten. J is TRBJ2-2 and V is TRBV7-7; D uncertain. V was cut by 2 bases and J by 1 base, with 11 bases left in between. CDR1 and CDR2 (germline): SSHAT, FNYEAQ (reference sequence). The CDR3 runs to 16 residues. CDR3 nucleotide sequence: TGTGCCAGCAGCTTAAAATACATCAAGAACACCGGGGAGCTGTTTTTT. Its translation: CASSLKYIKNTGELFF.

DNA of the CDR3: TGTGCCAGCAGGGCGGACAGTTTTAATTCACCCCTCCACTTT. It yields the protein CASRADSFNSPLHF. The rearrangement links TRBV6-5 to TRBJ1-6, with D perhaps TRBD1 (6 bases). V lost 6 bases, J lost 6 bases, and 12 bases lay in between. Germline lookup yields CDR1 MNHEY and CDR2 SVGAGI. This CDR3 has 14 residues.

The chain carries TRBV30 and TRBJ1-4; TRBD1 matches 7 bases. V dropped 3 bases and J dropped 5; count of bases not matched to a gene: 6. The CDR3 contains 14 residues. Germline CDR1 is GTSNPN and CDR2 is SVGIG (reference sequence). The CDR3 sequence: CAWSDRAINEKLFF. CDR3 sequence (DNA): TGTGCCTGGAGCGACAGGGCGATAAATGAAAAACTGTTTTTT.

The rearrangement joins TRBV7-2 to TRBJ1-3; D perhaps matches TRBD1 (5 bases). V was shortened by 2 bases and J by 2 bases, with 16 bases between the two germline ends. There are 17 residues in the CDR3. Germline V gene sequence: CDR1 SGHTA, CDR2 FQGNSA. This chain's CDR3 is CASSLPRGLQAGNTIYF. Written as DNA, the CDR3 is TGTGCCAGCAGCTTACCTAGGGGATTACAAGCTGGAAACACCATATATTTT.

The chain employs TRBV7-8 and TRBJ2-5; 11 bases align to TRBD2. The germline gives CDR1 SGHVS, CDR2 FQNEAQ. The V gene end was trimmed by 5 bases and the J gene end by 11 bases; junction bases not matched to a gene: 4. The CDR3 consists of 12 residues. The CDR3 bases are TGTGCCAGCAGCCTGAGGACTAGCGGGCAGTACTTC. It is translated as CASSLRTSGQYF.

CDR3 in DNA: TGTGCCAGCAGCCGACCTCTAGACACTGAAGCTTTCTTT. The encoded protein is CASSRPLDTEAFF. The rearrangement uses TRBV3-1 (or the pseudogene TRBV3-2) and TRBJ1-1, with no clear D. Germline V gene data show CDR1 as LGHDT and CDR2 as YNNKEL (reference sequence). CDR3 length equals 13 residues. V shed 4 bases and J shed 3 bases, with 9 bases lying between them.

V gene TRBV5-1 combines with J gene TRBJ2-5, with D possibly TRBD1 on 6 matching bases. Germline V gene lookup returns CDR1 SGHRS and CDR2 YFSETQ. The CDR3 is made up of 14 amino acids. V lost 0 bases and J lost 5, with 11 bases in between. The CDR3 DNA follows: TGCGCCAGCAGCTTGGTAGGGGGTGGGGAGACCCAGTACTTC. Its translation: CASSLVGGGETQYF.